The 27 T cell receptor beta chains given below trace back to one sample, sequenced in a study of OX40 agonist ivuxolimab in advanced cancers. Repertoires were generated with immunoSEQ multiplex PCR, while TCRdb's copy carries only in-frame clones and drops some. The table has 60,000 to 75,000 clones, less than 90% seen once. The source was CD4+ or CD8+ T cells sorted from blood, collected in a trial of the OX40 agonist ivuxolimab. The receptors come from an adult with an advanced solid tumor such as melanoma, head and neck, liver or kidney cancer.

V is TRBV12-1 and J is TRBJ2-3; TRBD2 is the table's D call and was not checked against the DNA. TRBV12-1 counts as a pseudogene. The CDR3 totals 20 residues. The CDR3 coding sequence is TGTGCCAGCAGCTTTATGGGATCTCCCACGGGGGGGCGGGACACAGATACGCAGTATTTT. Translation gives CASSFMGSPTGGRDTDTQYF.

This clone was picked up one time. The chain links TRBV7-2 to TRBJ2-3; 8 bases agree with TRBD1. Germline CDR1 SGHTA, CDR2 FQGNSA. V lost 5 bases to trimming and J lost 3 bases; unmatched junction nucleotides: 13. The CDR3 covers 17 residues. The CDR3 loop is CASSGATGVVGTDTQYF. As DNA, the CDR3 is TGTGCCAGCAGCGGAGCGACAGGGGTGGTTGGTACAGATACGCAGTATTTT.

The chain combines TRBV28 with TRBJ2-1; D might be TRBD1 (7 bases). The V and J ends lost 5 bases and 1 base respectively, with 18 bases between them. The CDR3 is 17 amino acids. The germline V gene has CDR1 MDHEN and CDR2 SYDVKM. The CDR3 coding sequence is TGTGCCAGCAGTCCCAACACACCAGGGGGGTCCTACAATGAGCAGTTCTTC. Translation gives CASSPNTPGGSYNEQFF.

This clone was detected only once. The chain recombines TRBV14 with TRBJ2-1; 7 nucleotides align to TRBD1. Germline V gene data show CDR1 as SGHDN and CDR2 as FVKESK. The CDR3 runs to 14 residues. V lost 2 bases to trimming and J lost 4 bases; unmatched junction nucleotides: 2. The DNA of the CDR3 is TGTGCCAGCAGCCAACAGACAGGGTACAATGAGCAGTTCTTC. It translates to CASSQQTGYNEQFF.

The V gene is TRBV18, the J gene TRBJ2-3, with no clear D. Trimming pared 6 bases from V and 3 bases from J, leaving 4 bases between. In germline, CDR1 is KGHSH, CDR2 LQKENI. CDR3 length: 11 amino acids. CDR3 coding DNA: TGTGCCAGCTCGCGTACAGATACGCAGTATTTT. Translation gives CASSRTDTQYF.

The V gene is TRBV10-3, the J gene TRBJ1-3; tentatively, D is TRBD1 (5 bases). The CDR3 runs 16 residues. V gave up 3 bases and J gave up 3 bases, with 15 bases separating them. Germline V gene data show CDR1 as ENHRY and CDR2 as SYGVKD. The CDR3 nucleotides read TGTGCCATCAGTGAAACAGGACATTGGATTGGAAACACCATATATTTT. It codes for CAISETGHWIGNTIYF.

The V call is TRBV28, the J call TRBJ2-5; 10 nucleotides match TRBD2. CDR3 size: 16 residues. Germline V gene lookup returns CDR1 MDHEN and CDR2 SYDVKM. Unmatched junction bases numbered 7, after V lost 2 bases and J lost 4 bases. The CDR3 nucleotides read TGTGCCAGCAGTTTAGGGGCTAGCGGGGGCCGAGAGACCCAGTACTTC. Translated: CASSLGASGGRETQYF. The full variable domain, its missing parts supplied by reference TRBV28 and TRBJ2-5, is DVKVTQSSRYLVKRTGEKVFLECVQDMDHENMFWYRQDPGLGLRLIYFSYDVKMKEKGDIPEGYSVSREKKERFSLILESASTNQTSMYLCASSLGASGGRETQYFGPGTRLLVL.

V is TRBV11-2 and J is TRBJ1-6, with D possibly being TRBD1 (6 bases). CDR1 and CDR2 (germline): SGHAT, FQNNGV. The CDR3 is 20 residues long. Trimming cost V 0 bases and J 0 bases, with 18 bases left between them. CDR3 sequence (DNA): TGTGCCAGCAGCTTAGATCTCGCGGACAGCCCGAGCTCCTATAATTCACCCCTCCACTTT. It is translated as CASSLDLADSPSSYNSPLHF.

This chain connects TRBV7-8 to TRBJ2-5; the D is unclear. With the DNA end fitting TRBJ2-7 better, the J assignment may be wrong. The CDR3 extends over 14 amino acids. Per germline, CDR1 SGHVS and CDR2 FQNEAQ. The DNA of the CDR3 is TGTGCCAGCAGCTTTACACCTGACTCCTACGAGCAGTACTTC. This gives the protein CASSFTPDSYEQYF.

This chain joins TRBV7-9 and TRBJ1-1; 8 positions match TRBD1. V dropped 5 bases and J dropped 6; count of bases not matched to a gene: 8. Germline V CDR1 and CDR2: SEHNR, FQNEAQ (reference sequence). The CDR3 is made up of 14 amino acids. CDR3 amino acids: CASSETDRAAEAFF. The CDR3 nucleotides read TGTGCCAGCAGCGAAACGGACAGGGCGGCTGAAGCTTTCTTT.

This clone was detected a few times. The chain recombines TRBV18 with TRBJ1-3; D gene ambiguous. This CDR3 contains 15 residues. Deletions cut 5 bases from V and 0 bases from J, with 11 bases between. Germline-derived CDR1 and CDR2 are KGHSH and LQKENI. The CDR3 protein is CASSSGENSGNTIYF. The CDR3, as DNA: TGTGCCAGCTCATCCGGTGAGAACTCTGGAAACACCATATATTTT.

The V call is TRBV18, the J call TRBJ1-3, with D uncertain. The germline V gene has CDR1 KGHSH and CDR2 LQKENI. CDR3 length: 14 residues. The V gene lost 0 bases and the J gene lost 4 bases, with 7 bases spanning the gap. The CDR3 region has the DNA TGTGCCAGCTCACCACCTGGTAACGGAAACACCATATATTTT. It encodes CASSPPGNGNTIYF.

The chain joins TRBV9 to TRBJ1-3, with TRBD1 matching over 7 bases. Losses at the gene ends were 4 bases for V and 4 bases for J; bases not matched to a gene: 5. Per the germline V gene, CDR1 is SGDLS and CDR2 is YYNGEE. This CDR3 has 14 amino acids. CDR3 loop: CASSKTGSGNTIYF. The CDR3 nucleotides read TGTGCCAGCAGCAAGACAGGGTCCGGAAACACCATATATTTT.

The chain has TRBV6-5 and TRBJ2-1, with D uncertain. CDR1 MNHEY and CDR2 SVGAGI come from the germline V gene. Trimming removed 4 bases at V and 8 bases at J, with 9 bases between. CDR3 length: 12 residues. The CDR3 DNA is TGTGCCAGCAGTTCCAATTTGCATGAGCAGTTCTTC. Protein product: CASSSNLHEQFF.

The rearrangement joins TRBV5-5 to TRBJ1-1; TRBD1 aligns across 8 bases. Germline CDR1 reads SGHKS; CDR2 reads YYEKEE (reference sequence). The length of the CDR3 is 14 residues. V shed 1 base and J 7 bases; nucleotides not matched to a gene: 6. DNA of the CDR3: TGTGCCAGCAGCTTGAGGGGGACAGGTAGTGAAGCTTTCTTT. Translation: CASSLRGTGSEAFF.

V is TRBV2 and J is TRBJ2-7, with a weak D call TRBD1 (5 bases). CDR3 length: 16 residues. Germline values: CDR1 SNHLY, CDR2 FYNNEI. The germline V and J ends were trimmed by 3 bases and 0 bases, with 15 bases remaining between them. The CDR3 DNA follows: TGTGCCAGCAGTGACCCAGGGAACCCCTACTCCTACGAGCAGTACTTC. Protein sequence: CASSDPGNPYSYEQYF.

In this sample, this clone is medium-sized (0.01 to 0.1%). Other DNA sequences in this sample translate to the same CDR3. This chain joins TRBV6-6 and TRBJ1-2; D is perhaps TRBD1 (5 bases). Germline-derived CDR1 and CDR2 are MNHNY and SVGAGI (reference sequence). Trimming took off 6 bases at V and 2 bases at J, with 10 bases between the two ends. This CDR3 spans 13 amino acids. CDR3 loop: CASSYDRNYGYTF. CDR3 in DNA: TGTGCCAGCAGCTATGACAGAAACTATGGCTACACCTTC.

The chain joins TRBV6-6 to TRBJ2-7; D perhaps matches TRBD2 (5 bases). The CDR3 runs 15 residues. Between the trimmed V and J ends, which lost 0 bases and 1 base, there was a span of 10 bases. CDR1 and CDR2 (germline): MNHNY, SVGAGI (reference sequence). The CDR3 region is CASSYSAGISYEQYF. DNA of the CDR3: TGTGCCAGCAGTTACTCGGCCGGGATTTCCTACGAGCAGTACTTC.

The chain employs TRBV14 and TRBJ2-5; possibly TRBD2 for D (6 bases). CDR3 length: 15 residues. V was clipped by 0 bases and J by 4 bases, with 12 bases between them. Germline V gene sequence: CDR1 SGHDN, CDR2 FVKESK. The CDR3 here is CASSQDYGGPETQYF. DNA for the CDR3: TGTGCCAGCAGCCAAGATTACGGAGGGCCAGAGACCCAGTACTTC.

The gene calls are TRBV19 and TRBJ2-1; 10 bases fit TRBD1. The V gene's germline CDR1 is LNHDA and CDR2 SQIVND (reference sequence). J gave up 6 bases and V 2 bases, and 4 bases lay outside the gene matches. The CDR3 runs to 15 residues. In nucleotides, the CDR3 is TGTGCCAGTAGTATATGGGGACAGGGGAGCAATGAGCAGTTCTTC. Translating it yields CASSIWGQGSNEQFF.

This rearrangement joins TRBV27 to TRBJ2-7; weak D call: TRBD2 (7 bases). Per germline, CDR1 MNHEY and CDR2 SMNVEV (reference sequence). With 6 bases removed from V and 3 bases from J, the gap between germline ends came to 15 bases. This CDR3 is 14 amino acids long. CDR3 in DNA: TGTGCCAGCAGGGGAGGGGGGGGTTACTACGAGCAGTACTTC. Translated: CASRGGGGYYEQYF.

The V gene is TRBV7-2, the J gene TRBJ2-1; 11 nucleotides line up with TRBD2. V lost 1 base, J lost 0 bases, and 8 bases stayed unmatched. CDR3 length: 19 residues. The germline V gene has CDR1 SGHTA and CDR2 FQGNSA. The CDR3 here is CASSLVGTSGPSSYNEQFF. In DNA form, the CDR3 reads TGTGCCAGCAGCTTAGTGGGGACTAGCGGACCGAGCTCCTACAATGAGCAGTTCTTC. The full variable domain, with the rest looked up from reference TRBV7-2 and TRBJ2-1, is GAGVSQSPSNKVTEKGKDVELRCDPISGHTALYWYRQSLGQGLEFLIYFQGNSAPDKSGLPSDRFSAERTGGSVSTLTIQRTQQEDSAVYLCASSLVGTSGPSSYNEQFFGPGTRLTVL.

The J gene is TRBJ1-4, the V gene TRBV19; no clear D gene. With 0 bases removed from V and 7 bases from J, the gap between germline ends came to 18 bases. Germline V lookup: CDR1 LNHDA, CDR2 SQIVND (reference sequence). This CDR3 comprises 17 residues. The CDR3 nucleotides read TGTGCCAGTAGTATAGATAAGACCGGCTCGCAGGTTGAAAAACTGTTTTTT. As protein: CASSIDKTGSQVEKLFF. The variable domain in full, with the rest retrieved from reference TRBV19 and TRBJ1-4, is DGGITQSPKYLFRKEGQNVTLSCEQNLNHDAMYWYRQDPGQGLRLIYYSQIVNDFQKGDIAEGYSVSREKKESFPLTVTSAQKNPTAFYLCASSIDKTGSQVEKLFFGSGTQLSVL.

This clone was seen only once. V is TRBV4-2 and J is TRBJ2-1; 8 nucleotides align to TRBD2. V lost 4 bases to trimming and J lost 8 bases; unmatched junction nucleotides: 4. The CDR3 has 13 residues. The V gene's germline CDR1 is LGHNA and CDR2 YNFKEQ. The CDR3 sequence: CASSRYGGDEQFF. In nucleotides, the CDR3 is TGTGCCAGCAGCCGCTACGGGGGGGATGAGCAGTTCTTC.

This clone was observed a handful of times. The chain is built from TRBV19 and TRBJ1-1; D possibly corresponds to TRBD1 (5 bases). V shed 4 bases and J shed 11 bases, with 11 bases lying between them. CDR1 and CDR2 from the germline V gene are LNHDA and SQIVND (reference sequence). The CDR3 loop spans 11 amino acids. The chain's CDR3 is CASSSRVEAFF. DNA for the CDR3: TGTGCCAGTAGTAGCAGGGTGGAGGCTTTCTTT.

The chain couples TRBV5-5 to TRBJ1-1; tentatively, D is TRBD1 (5 bases). In germline, CDR1 is SGHKS, CDR2 YYEKEE (reference sequence). V was clipped by 6 bases and J by 1 base, with 13 bases between them. The CDR3 is 14 residues long. The CDR3 coding sequence is TGTGCCAGCACCCCCGGGACTTCGAACACTGAAGCTTTCTTT. Its translation: CASTPGTSNTEAFF.

The chain joins TRBV14 to TRBJ2-7; D uncertain. The ends were cut back, 3 bases at V and 5 bases at J, with 11 bases in the middle. The germline CDR1 and CDR2 sequences are SGHDN and FVKESK. The CDR3 covers 13 residues. The CDR3 nucleotides read TGTGCCAGCAGCCATTCCCGGAACGACGAGCAGTACTTC. Encoded protein: CASSHSRNDEQYF.